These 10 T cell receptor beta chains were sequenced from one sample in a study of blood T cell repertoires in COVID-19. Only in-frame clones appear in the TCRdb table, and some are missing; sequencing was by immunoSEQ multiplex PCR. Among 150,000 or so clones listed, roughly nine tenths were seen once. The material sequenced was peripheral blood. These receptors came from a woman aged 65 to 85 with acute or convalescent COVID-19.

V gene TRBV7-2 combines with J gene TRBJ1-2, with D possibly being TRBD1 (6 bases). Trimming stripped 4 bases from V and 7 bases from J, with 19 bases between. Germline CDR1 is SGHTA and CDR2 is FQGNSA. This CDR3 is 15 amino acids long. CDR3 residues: CASSSRRGLPLGYTF. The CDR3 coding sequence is TGTGCCAGCAGCTCCCGCAGGGGTCTGCCTCTTGGCTACACCTTC.

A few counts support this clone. The CDR3 protein is CASSLAEAGGAYGYTF. The CDR3 coding sequence is TGCGCCAGCAGCTTGGCCGAGGCAGGGGGTGCGTATGGCTACACCTTC. This chain connects TRBV5-1 to TRBJ1-2; 7 bases align to TRBD1. V lost 0 bases and J lost 5; bases outside the gene matches: 10. This CDR3 comprises 16 residues. Germline CDR1 is SGHRS and CDR2 is YFSETQ.

CDR3: CASSLDGSTDTQYF. CDR3 sequence (DNA): TGTGCCAGCAGCTTAGACGGGAGCACAGATACGCAGTATTTT. This chain uses TRBV11-3 with TRBJ2-3; D remains unclear. The CDR3 runs 14 residues. V dropped 0 bases and J dropped 0 bases, with 4 bases sitting between them. CDR1 is SGHNT and CDR2 is YENEEA in the germline V gene. Supplemented by reference TRBV11-3 and TRBJ2-3, the full variable domain reads EAGVVQSPRYKIIEKKQPVAFWCNPISGHNTLYWYLQNLGQGPELLIRYENEEAVDDSQLPKDRFSAERLKGVDSTLKIQPAELGDSAVYLCASSLDGSTDTQYFGPGTRLTVL.

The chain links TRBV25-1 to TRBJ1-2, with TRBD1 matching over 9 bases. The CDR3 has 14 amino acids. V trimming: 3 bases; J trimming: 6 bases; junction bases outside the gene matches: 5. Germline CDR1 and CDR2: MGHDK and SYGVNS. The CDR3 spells CASSDQQGADGYTF. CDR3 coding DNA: TGTGCCAGCAGTGATCAACAGGGGGCGGATGGCTACACCTTC.

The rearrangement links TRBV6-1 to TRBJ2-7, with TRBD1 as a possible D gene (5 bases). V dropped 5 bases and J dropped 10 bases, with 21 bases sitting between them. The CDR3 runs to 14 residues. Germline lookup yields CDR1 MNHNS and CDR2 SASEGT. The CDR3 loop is CASSQTVSPPYQYF. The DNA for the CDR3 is TGTGCCAGCAGTCAGACAGTCTCCCCCCCGTATCAGTACTTC.

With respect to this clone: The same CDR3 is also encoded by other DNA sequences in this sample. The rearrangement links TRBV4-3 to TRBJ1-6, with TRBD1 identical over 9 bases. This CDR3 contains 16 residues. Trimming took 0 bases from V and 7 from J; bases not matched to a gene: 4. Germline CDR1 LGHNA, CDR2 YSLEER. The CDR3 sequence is CASSQDLTGGNSPLHF. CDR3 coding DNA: TGCGCCAGCAGCCAAGATCTTACAGGGGGCAATTCACCCCTCCACTTT.

The CDR3 nucleotides are TGCGCCAGCAGCCGGAGCACAGATACGCAGTATTTT. Its protein is CASSRSTDTQYF. This chain links TRBV10-2 with TRBJ2-3, with D unclear. The CDR3 totals 12 residues. CDR1 WSHSY and CDR2 SAAADI come from the germline V gene. The V and J ends lost 6 bases and 0 bases respectively, with 4 bases between them.

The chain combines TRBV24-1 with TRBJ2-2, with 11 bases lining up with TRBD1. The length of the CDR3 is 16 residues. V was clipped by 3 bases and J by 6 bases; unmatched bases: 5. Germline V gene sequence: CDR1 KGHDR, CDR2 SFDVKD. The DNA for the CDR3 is TGTGCCACCAGTGATGGGACAGGGGGTAACGCCGGGGAGCTGTTTTTT. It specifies CATSDGTGGNAGELFF.

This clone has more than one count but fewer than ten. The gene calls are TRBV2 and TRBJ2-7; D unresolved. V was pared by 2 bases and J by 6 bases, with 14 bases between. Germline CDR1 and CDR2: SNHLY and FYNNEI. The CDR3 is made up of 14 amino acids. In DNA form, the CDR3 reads TGTGCCAGCAGTGAAACCCGCCGAGGTATCGAGCAGTACTTC. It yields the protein CASSETRRGIEQYF.

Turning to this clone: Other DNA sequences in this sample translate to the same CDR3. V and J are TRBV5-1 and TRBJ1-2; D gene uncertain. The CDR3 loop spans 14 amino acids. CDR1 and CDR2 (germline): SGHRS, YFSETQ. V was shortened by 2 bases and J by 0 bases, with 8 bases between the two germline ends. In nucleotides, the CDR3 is TGCGCCAGCAGCTTCGGGGATACTAACTATGGCTACACCTTC. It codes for CASSFGDTNYGYTF.